These 5 T cell receptor beta chains share one sample of origin, sequenced in a study of blood T cell repertoires in COVID-19. The assay was immunoSEQ multiplex PCR, and TCRdb's table has in-frame clones only and misses some. The table has under 300,000 clones, 85% to 90% seen once. What was sequenced was peripheral blood. Receptors originate from a woman aged 40 to 50 who had recovered from COVID-19.

This chain uses TRBV13 with TRBJ2-1; D is possibly TRBD2 (5 bases). The CDR3 consists of 16 residues. Germline V gives CDR1 PRHDT, CDR2 FYEKMQ (reference sequence). Trimming stripped 10 bases from V and 3 bases from J, with 22 bases between. CDR3 sequence (DNA): TGTGCCACTACACTAGGCGGAGTGTCCGTCTACAATGAGCAGTTCTTC. Residues: CATTLGGVSVYNEQFF.

The chain recombines TRBV2 with TRBJ2-1; D not resolved. The CDR3 loop spans 16 amino acids. Germline CDR1 SNHLY, CDR2 FYNNEI. The germline V and J ends were trimmed by 6 bases and 10 bases, with 25 bases remaining between them. The CDR3 protein is CASSGNVLTPFGEQFF. The CDR3 nucleotides read TGTGCCAGCAGCGGAAACGTACTAACCCCGTTCGGGGAGCAGTTCTTC.

The rearrangement links TRBV28 to TRBJ2-3; a possible D gene is TRBD1 (6 bases). Germline CDR1 is MDHEN and CDR2 is SYDVKM. With 5 bases removed from V and 2 bases from J, the gap between germline ends came to 20 bases. The CDR3 sequence is 17 residues long. Here the CDR3 DNA reads TGTGCCAGCAGTCGAGCCCGGGACACAAGAATCACAGATACGCAGTATTTT. Translation: CASSRARDTRITDTQYF.

V gene TRBV28 combines with J gene TRBJ1-2; TRBD1 matches at 7 bases. CDR1 and CDR2 from the germline V gene are MDHEN and SYDVKM. J gave up 0 bases and V 8 bases, and 6 bases lay outside the gene matches. The CDR3 sequence is 14 residues long. This chain's CDR3 is CASLPGGSNYGYTF. Here the CDR3 DNA reads TGTGCCAGCCTCCCAGGGGGTTCTAACTATGGCTACACCTTC.

In the case of this clone: Relative to the germline gene, one junction end is altered; a read error may explain this. The chain joins TRBV7-9 to TRBJ2-2; a possible D gene is TRBD2 (5 bases). Germline V gives CDR1 SEHNR, CDR2 FQNEAQ (reference sequence). The CDR3 runs to 13 residues. The CDR3 here is CASRTGNSGELFF. CDR3 in DNA: TGTGCCAGTCGGACGGGGAACTCCGGGGAGCTGTTTTTT.